Given below is one T cell receptor beta chain in context. The data were obtained in a study of T cell changes during pregnancy in multiple sclerosis. Profiled with immunoSEQ multiplex PCR; TCRdb holds only in-frame clones, not every one. The sample lists tens of thousands of clones; around 90% were seen once. Trimming shortened V by 0 bases and J by 1 base, and 6 bases separated the two germline ends. Germline CDR1 LGHNA, CDR2 YNFKEQ. The CDR3 totals 15 residues. The TCR originated in a female donor with multiple sclerosis, enrolled in a pregnancy study. The chain uses TRBV4-2 and TRBJ1-4; no definite D call. Here the sequenced sample was CD4+ T cells from peripheral blood mononuclear cells, taken in the second trimester of pregnancy. The CDR3 region is CASSQDRGTNEKLFF. The CDR3 region has the DNA TGTGCCAGCAGCCAAGATCGGGGAACTAATGAAAAACTGTTTTTT.